The 13 T cell receptor beta chains below were found in one sample sequenced in a study of T cell responses to AZD1222 COVID-19 vaccine. TCRdb's copy holds only in-frame clones and misses some; the assay was immunoSEQ multiplex PCR. The repertoire has roughly 150,000 clones, 92% of them found once; the top ten carry roughly 3.7%. The sequencing used peripheral blood, collected on day 0 of AZD1222 vaccination. All receptors come from an adult in good health.

This clone has just one count. The chain links TRBV24-1 to TRBJ1-2; D remains unclear. CDR1 KGHDR and CDR2 SFDVKD come from the germline V gene. CDR3 size: 13 residues. The V and J ends lost 5 bases and 8 bases respectively, with 14 bases between them. This CDR3 reads CATSGTREGGYTF. CDR3 bases: TGTGCCACCAGTGGCACGAGGGAGGGCGGCTACACCTTC.

This chain connects TRBV7-2 to TRBJ2-7; 10 nucleotides line up with TRBD2. V lost 7 bases to trimming and J lost 4 bases; unmatched junction nucleotides: 4. The CDR3 consists of 13 residues. In germline, CDR1 is SGHTA, CDR2 FQGNSA. The DNA for the CDR3 is TGTGCCAGCACCGGACTAGCGGAATACGAGCAGTACTTC. The encoded protein is CASTGLAEYEQYF. Drawing the rest from reference TRBV7-2 and TRBJ2-7, the complete variable domain is GAGVSQSPSNKVTEKGKDVELRCDPISGHTALYWYRQSLGQGLEFLIYFQGNSAPDKSGLPSDRFSAERTGGSVSTLTIQRTQQEDSAVYLCASTGLAEYEQYFGPGTRLTVT.

The chain recombines TRBV19 with TRBJ2-1, with 7 bases that match TRBD2. The CDR3 extends over 14 amino acids. Trimming at V came to 3 bases and at J to 6 bases, leaving 5 bases not matched to a gene. CDR1 and CDR2 (germline): LNHDA, SQIVND (reference sequence). The CDR3 region is CASSMGGRVNEQFF. The CDR3 nucleotides are TGTGCCAGTAGTATGGGAGGGAGGGTCAATGAGCAGTTCTTC.

This rearrangement joins TRBV4-1 to TRBJ1-4; TRBD1 is a possible D gene (5 bases). Germline CDR1 MGHRA, CDR2 YSYEKL. V was clipped by 1 base and J by 8 bases, with 14 bases between them. The CDR3 has 15 amino acids. The CDR3 is CASSQGGAGGEKLFF. The CDR3 nucleotides read TGCGCCAGCAGCCAAGGAGGGGCGGGGGGGGAAAAACTGTTTTTT.

This clone was observed a handful of times. The chain carries TRBV7-5 and TRBJ1-2; the table's D gene call, TRBD1, was not cross checked with the DNA. TRBV7-5 is deemed a pseudogene. The CDR3 has 14 residues. The chain's CDR3 is CVRSLARRGQGYTF. DNA of the CDR3: TGTGTCAGAAGCTTAGCGCGGAGGGGGCAAGGCTACACCTTC.

On this clone itself: This sample includes further DNA sequences coding for the same CDR3. The chain couples TRBV21-1 to TRBJ2-7; the table's D call of TRBD2 was not tested on the DNA. TRBV21-1 is an annotated pseudogene. This CDR3 comprises 20 residues. CDR3 region: CASSKLPPGHRDYGAWEQYF. DNA for the CDR3: TGTGCCAGCAGCAAATTGCCTCCGGGACATCGGGACTACGGGGCTTGGGAGCAGTACTTC.

This clone has only one observation. The chain has TRBV12-3 or TRBV12-4 and TRBJ1-5; maybe TRBD1 (6 bases). The V end lost 6 bases, the J end lost 4 bases, and 10 bases lay between the germline ends. The CDR3 contains 13 residues. The CDR3 DNA follows: TGTGCCAGCAGCGGGGGCTTGAATCAGCCCCAGCATTTT. Amino acids: CASSGGLNQPQHF.

This sequence joins TRBV12-3 or TRBV12-4 and TRBJ1-1; no definite D call. Trimming left V 3 bases short and J 1 base short, with 6 bases between. CDR3 length: 13 amino acids. CDR3 in DNA: TGTGCCAGCAGTTTGAGTCAGAACACTGAAGCTTTCTTT. Protein sequence: CASSLSQNTEAFF.

The V call is TRBV28, the J call TRBJ1-5; tentative D call: TRBD1 (6 bases). Trimming stripped 3 bases from V and 7 bases from J, with 16 bases between. CDR3 length: 15 amino acids. CDR1 and CDR2 (germline): MDHEN, SYDVKM. CDR3 amino acids: CASSFTDRIGQPQHF. In DNA form, the CDR3 reads TGTGCCAGCAGTTTTACAGACAGGATCGGACAGCCCCAGCATTTT.

The chain is built from TRBV12-3 or TRBV12-4 and TRBJ2-4, with 7 bases matching TRBD1. Trimming removed 5 bases from V and 7 bases from J; junction bases left unmatched: 2. This CDR3 is 12 amino acids long. This CDR3 is CASSQTGNIQYF. In DNA, the CDR3 is TGTGCCAGCAGTCAGACAGGGAACATTCAGTACTTC.

The gene calls are TRBV10-3 and TRBJ1-4; a weak D match, TRBD1 (5 bases). Germline loops: CDR1 ENHRY, CDR2 SYGVKD. This CDR3 is 13 amino acids long. Trimming pared 4 bases from V and 3 bases from J, leaving 6 bases between. The CDR3, as DNA: TGTGCCATCAGTGGGGGGGCTAATGAAAAACTGTTTTTT. This sequence encodes CAISGGANEKLFF.

For the CDR3, the DNA is TGTGCCAGCAGGACTCGAACCACGACAGGGAACGAGCAGTACTTC. It translates to CASRTRTTTGNEQYF. The J gene is TRBJ2-7, the V gene TRBV6-5; 7 bases are a match to TRBD1. The CDR3 extends over 15 amino acids. CDR1 and CDR2 from the germline V gene are MNHEY and SVGAGI. Unmatched junction bases numbered 13, after V lost 6 bases and J lost 5 bases.

For this clone: Other DNA sequences in this specimen translate into the identical CDR3. The chain links TRBV7-3 to TRBJ2-7; 9 bases are a match to TRBD1. CDR1 SGHTA and CDR2 FQGTGA come from the germline V gene. The CDR3 runs to 15 residues. V lost 2 bases to trimming and J lost 2 bases; unmatched junction nucleotides: 4. The CDR3 region has the DNA TGTGCCAGCAGCTTAGCGACAGGGGGTCCCTACGAGCAGTACTTC. This gives the protein CASSLATGGPYEQYF.